This T cell receptor beta chain was captured in a study of T cells in Graves' hyperthyroidism and ophthalmopathy. Trimming pared 0 bases from V and 9 bases from J, leaving 12 bases between. CDR3 size: 15 residues. CDR1 is ENHRY, CDR2 SYGVKD, per germline. Ophthalmopathy patients showed a Clinical Activity Score of at least 3, NOSPECS grade of at least 4 and duration under 3 months. The study excluded patients with uncontrolled infection, other autoimmune disease, pregnancy or lactation. It was 8.5 to 10 ml of fresh peripheral blood that supplied the PBMCs. Study outcomes and limitations: Blood also carried most thyroid clonotypes expanded above 0.001.

TCR beta CDR3 region amplification was performed from RNA transcripts. Initially, a first-round RT-PCR of the TCR CDR3 employed the HTBI primer set. MiXCR, applied by TCRdb to the multiplex PCR reads, yields one record per CDR3 protein. Of around 570,000 distinct CDR3 sequences listed, 20% were seen once; the top ten hold approximately 48%. Note on this clonotype: Its antigen is currently unknown.

The V and J genes are TRBV10-3 and TRBJ1-6; D is ambiguous. Specimen: blood. The TCR sequence derives from a man aged 35 to 55 with Graves' ophthalmopathy. The CDR3 loop is CAISESTAERSPLHF. DNA of the CDR3: TGTGCCATCAGTGAGTCGACGGCGGAGCGTTCACCCCTCCACTTT.